This passage covers 21 T cell receptor beta chains from one sample sequenced in a study of post-analysis software for immune sequencing data. Unique molecular identifiers tagged the TCR beta cDNA libraries. TCRdb re-called the PCR reads with MiXCR, one entry per CDR3 protein. Of fewer than 900,000 distinct CDR3 sequences detected, under 60% appear once; the ten largest clones hold approximately 5%. The study's findings and limits: TRBV segments more frequent in patients than in controls numbered about 5 and included TRBV5-6, TRBV5-1 and TRBV20-1.

Their cognate antigens are unknown. Sequencing input: blood. These receptors originate from a girl between 10 and 17 years old with multiple sclerosis.

The J gene is TRBJ1-2, the V gene TRBV4-3, with 12 nucleotides matching TRBD1. V was clipped by 0 bases and J by 5 bases; unmatched bases: 4. CDR1 and CDR2 from the germline V gene are LGHNA and YSLEER. The CDR3 consists of 16 residues. CDR3 residues: CASSQEWDRGLYGYTF. CDR3 DNA sequence: TGCGCCAGCAGCCAAGAATGGGACAGGGGGCTTTATGGCTACACCTTC.

The chain links TRBV20-1 to TRBJ2-5, with 7 positions matching TRBD2. The V gene end was trimmed by 6 bases and the J gene end by 5 bases; junction bases not matched to a gene: 15. Germline CDR1 and CDR2: DFQATT and SNEGSKA (reference sequence). This CDR3 is built from 15 residues. The CDR3 DNA is TGCAGTGCCCTCCCGGGGAGCGGGACGGGCGAGACCCAGTACTTC. Its protein is CSALPGSGTGETQYF.

Only a few counts were recorded for this clonotype. This chain uses TRBV7-2 with TRBJ2-1; D might be TRBD2 (7 bases). This CDR3 is built from 15 residues. Germline V CDR1 and CDR2: SGHTA, FQGNSA. V was pared by 5 bases and J by 4 bases, with 15 bases between. The CDR3 DNA is TGTGCCAGCAGCCCGATTAGGGGGGGGTACAATGAGCAGTTCTTC. As protein: CASSPIRGGYNEQFF.

The V gene is TRBV4-1, the J gene TRBJ2-7; D gene ambiguous. The germline CDR1 and CDR2 sequences are MGHRA and YSYEKL. This CDR3 comprises 14 residues. Trimming left V 1 base short and J 2 bases short, with 9 bases between. The CDR3 coding sequence is TGCGCCAGCAGCCAAGCATTCGCGGCCTACGAGCAGTACTTC. This encodes CASSQAFAAYEQYF.

The sample holds a few counts of this clonotype. The rearrangement joins TRBV29-1 to TRBJ1-2; tentatively, D is TRBD1 (6 bases). Per germline, CDR1 SQVTM and CDR2 ANQGSEA. Between the trimmed V and J ends, which lost 3 bases and 3 bases, there was a span of 20 bases. The CDR3 has 16 residues. CDR3 sequence reads: CSVEGNRALSYYGYTF. The CDR3 bases are TGCAGCGTTGAGGGGAACAGGGCCCTTTCATACTATGGCTACACCTTC.

The chain employs TRBV27 and TRBJ2-7; 10 bases are a match to TRBD1. Germline CDR1 reads MNHEY; CDR2 reads SMNVEV (reference sequence). CDR3 length: 14 residues. J was trimmed by 3 bases and V by 5 bases; bases with no gene match: 4. This CDR3 is CASSDGTGDYEQYF. CDR3 sequence (DNA): TGTGCCAGCAGTGACGGGACAGGGGACTACGAGCAGTACTTC.

The gene calls are TRBV27 and TRBJ1-5; D possibly corresponds to TRBD1 (5 bases). This CDR3 has 16 amino acids. Trimming stripped 5 bases from V and 3 bases from J, with 17 bases between. Germline V gene lookup returns CDR1 MNHEY and CDR2 SMNVEV (reference sequence). This CDR3 is CASSPRGRALNQPQHF. CDR3 bases: TGTGCCAGCAGTCCCCGGGGCAGGGCACTCAATCAGCCCCAGCATTTT.

This clonotype has ten or more counts. This rearrangement joins TRBV11-1 to TRBJ2-1; 14 bases fit TRBD2. Germline assignment: CDR1 SGHAT and CDR2 FQDESV (reference sequence). This CDR3 comprises 15 residues. V was clipped by 4 bases and J by 6 bases; unmatched bases: 2. The CDR3 nucleotides are TGTGCCAGCAGCTCGGGACTAGCGGGAGCCAATGAGCAGTTCTTC. It specifies CASSSGLAGANEQFF.

CDR3 protein: CASTGGGYTF. The CDR3 DNA is TGTGCCTCCACAGGGGGTGGCTACACCTTC. The chain links TRBV30 to TRBJ1-2; 8 bases are a match to TRBD1. The CDR3 totals 10 residues. V lost 7 bases to trimming and J lost 7 bases; unmatched junction nucleotides: 2. Per germline, CDR1 GTSNPN and CDR2 SVGIG (reference sequence).

This chain joins TRBV20-1 and TRBJ2-1, with D possibly being TRBD1 (6 bases). This CDR3 comprises 13 residues. CDR1 and CDR2 from the germline V gene are DFQATT and SNEGSKA (reference sequence). The V end was cut by 1 base, the J end by 14 bases, with 18 bases between. CDR3 in amino acids: CSARGVDRNREFF. The DNA of the CDR3 is TGCAGTGCTAGAGGGGTGGATCGGAACAGGGAGTTCTTC.

V is TRBV29-1 and J is TRBJ2-1; a weak D match, TRBD2 (5 bases). This CDR3 has 12 amino acids. Trimming stripped 8 bases from V and 7 bases from J, with 15 bases between. CDR1 is SQVTM and CDR2 is ANQGSEA in the germline V gene. CDR3 DNA: TGCAGCCCAATGTGGGGAGCTAATGAGCAGTTCTTC. This encodes CSPMWGANEQFF.

V usage is TRBV20-1 and J usage is TRBJ2-1; no reliable D call. V lost 0 bases, J lost 7 bases, and 10 bases lay in between. The CDR3 is made up of 13 amino acids. Germline CDR1 DFQATT, CDR2 SNEGSKA (reference sequence). CDR3 sequence (DNA): TGCAGTGCTAGAGAGAGCAGGTGGAATGAGCAGTTCTTC. The encoded protein is CSARESRWNEQFF.

In its sample, this clonotype was seen a few times. The chain combines TRBV11-3 with TRBJ2-3; no reliable D call. The CDR3 has 15 residues. The V and J ends lost 0 bases and 5 bases respectively, with 12 bases between them. Germline values: CDR1 SGHNT, CDR2 YENEEA. The CDR3 DNA reads TGTGCCAGCAGCTTAGACGAATTACTGGGAGATACGCAGTATTTT. Translated, it gives CASSLDELLGDTQYF.

J is TRBJ1-6 and V is TRBV10-3; 9 nucleotides align to TRBD1. Germline trimming cut 10 bases from V and 8 bases from J; bases unmatched to any gene: 12. The germline CDR1 and CDR2 sequences are ENHRY and SYGVKD. The length of the CDR3 is 15 residues. CDR3 coding DNA: TGTGCCACGAACAGGGGGCTTAACGGGGATTCACCCCTCCACTTT. Amino acid sequence: CATNRGLNGDSPLHF.

The V call is TRBV5-1, the J call TRBJ1-1, with D maybe TRBD1 (6 bases). Trimming shortened V by 0 bases and J by 3 bases, and 12 bases separated the two germline ends. The CDR3 totals 15 residues. Per the germline V gene, CDR1 is SGHRS and CDR2 is YFSETQ. CDR3 nucleotides: TGCGCCAGCAGCTTGGGGGGGCGAAGTGACACTGAAGCTTTCTTT. Encoded protein: CASSLGGRSDTEAFF.

The chain joins TRBV6-2 or TRBV6-3 to TRBJ1-5, with D possibly TRBD1 on 6 matching bases. The germline gives CDR1 MNHEY, CDR2 SVGEGT. V was trimmed by 0 bases and J by 0 bases, leaving 15 bases between them. The CDR3 loop spans 18 amino acids. The CDR3 DNA follows: TGTGCCAGCAGTTACTCGATCGGGGGCCAGGATAGCAATCAGCCCCAGCATTTT. Translating it yields CASSYSIGGQDSNQPQHF.

In its sample, this clonotype was seen many times. The CDR3 DNA follows: TGTGCCAGCAGTTTAAGGGGCGGGAGGGCCGTGGTGTCAAGCACAGATACGCAGTATTTT. Protein product: CASSLRGGRAVVSSTDTQYF. The chain couples TRBV27 to TRBJ2-3; TRBD2 matches at 9 bases. The length of the CDR3 is 20 residues. V dropped 2 bases and J dropped 0; count of bases not matched to a gene: 15. The germline CDR1 and CDR2 sequences are MNHEY and SMNVEV (reference sequence).

This clonotype was recorded a few times. The chain combines TRBV6-5 with TRBJ2-5; 7 bases fit TRBD2. The CDR3 has 11 residues. Unmatched junction bases numbered 1, after V lost 5 bases and J lost 7 bases. Per germline, CDR1 MNHEY and CDR2 SVGAGI. CDR3 coding DNA: TGTGCCAGCAGTACGGGGGGGACCCAGTACTTC. Translating it yields CASSTGGTQYF.

The chain combines TRBV2 with TRBJ2-7; TRBD1 agrees at 7 bases. CDR3 length: 13 residues. J lost 2 bases, V lost 7 bases, and 5 bases had no gene match. The germline gives CDR1 SNHLY, CDR2 FYNNEI. DNA of the CDR3: TGTGCCAGCATCGGGACAGCTCCCTACGAGCAGTACTTC. Its translation: CASIGTAPYEQYF.

This clonotype was seen a few times. This sequence joins TRBV5-6 and TRBJ1-1; 7 bases align to TRBD1. CDR3 length: 13 amino acids. Per germline, CDR1 SGHDT and CDR2 YYEEEE. Unmatched junction bases numbered 11, after V lost 9 bases and J lost 6 bases. In DNA, the CDR3 is TGTGCCACTAGGCTTACAGGGGTCGCTGAAGCTTTCTTT. Residues: CATRLTGVAEAFF.

V usage is TRBV20-1 and J usage is TRBJ2-3, with 9 nucleotides matching TRBD1. The J segment lost 1 base and the V segment lost 0 bases, leaving 11 bases of the junction unmatched. Germline V gene lookup returns CDR1 DFQATT and CDR2 SNEGSKA (reference sequence). The CDR3 contains 18 residues. This CDR3 is CSARDYHQDRGGTDTQYF. DNA for the CDR3: TGCAGTGCTAGAGATTATCACCAGGACAGGGGAGGCACAGATACGCAGTATTTT.